These 3 T cell receptor beta chains share one sample of origin, sequenced in a study of Ad26.COV2.S vaccination and SARS-CoV-2 variants (TCRdb year 2021). Library creation used the immunoSEQ multiplex PCR assay. In TCRdb, the immuneACCESS table is reduced to in-frame sequences with V and J assigned. These tables do not hold every clone; where another copy was compared, an unresolved V gene accounts for under half, and the others remain unexplained. For this sample the table gives about 430,000 clones, of which 90% were detected only once. Clones ranked in the top ten supply 10% to 15% of the sample. The treatment or condition label, as the study defines it: some 20 received Ad26.COV2.S at low or high dose, single or two shots; about 5 received placebo; per-sample allocation not given. For vaccine and placebo recipients, repertoires were sequenced using samples collected on day 63 after the first injection.

The sample was peripheral blood, taken in a trial of Ad26.COV2.S vaccine versus placebo. These receptor sequences come from a person between 18 and 65 years old who received the Ad26.COV2.S COVID-19 vaccine or a placebo.

This clone was found once. V and J are TRBV5-6 and TRBJ2-1, with TRBD1 matching 10 bases. The CDR3 covers 15 residues. V lost 2 bases to trimming and J lost 3 bases; unmatched junction nucleotides: 2. Germline V gene lookup returns CDR1 SGHDT and CDR2 YYEEEE. The CDR3 sequence is CASSFRDRGYNEQFF. CDR3 sequence (DNA): TGTGCCAGCAGCTTTCGGGACAGGGGCTACAATGAGCAGTTCTTC.

The chain uses TRBV18 and TRBJ2-7; D is tentatively TRBD1 or TRBD2 (6 bases each). Per germline, CDR1 KGHSH and CDR2 LQKENI. Trimming stripped 3 bases from V and 2 bases from J, with 11 bases between. The CDR3 spans 14 residues. DNA for the CDR3: TGTGCCAGCTCACCGACCGGGGGCACCTACGAGCAGTACTTC. Protein: CASSPTGGTYEQYF.

This CDR3 reads CASSFSPGNSYEQYF. The CDR3, as DNA: TGTGCCAGCAGCTTCTCTCCGGGAAACTCCTACGAGCAGTACTTC. This rearrangement joins TRBV11-1 to TRBJ2-7, with TRBD2 as a possible D gene (5 bases). The CDR3 contains 15 residues. Trimming cost V 3 bases and J 0 bases, with 12 bases left between them. Per the germline V gene, CDR1 is SGHAT and CDR2 is FQDESV (reference sequence).